A selection of T cell receptor beta chains follows, all from one sample in a study of vaccination and CD4 T cells after COVID-19. Their antigens are not known. From the PCR reads, TCRdb called clonotypes with MiXCR, one entry per CDR3 protein. The data hold 13,000 or so distinct CDR3 sequences, with about 50% observed a single time. What was sequenced was CD4+ T cells from blood, cultured in vitro. The receptors here all came from a human donor who had recovered from COVID-19. Each CDR3 is given with its conserved first and last residue. The D gene is left open where the match is weak. The size field is filled for only some rows; it gives once, few, many or a size class.

>TRBJ2-3|.|.|TRBV5-4
TGTGCCAGCAGCCGCGAAAGTAGCAGAAGCACAGATACGCAGTATTTT
CASSRESSRSTDTQYF
>TRBJ2-5|.|.|TRBV5-1
TGCGCCAGCAGCCGAGAGTTATACCAAGAGACCCAGTACTTC
CASSRELYQETQYF
>TRBJ1-5|.|.|TRBV2
TGTGCCAGCAGAGCAGAGAGGGGAAGCAATCAGCCCCAGCATTTT
CASRAERGSNQPQHF
>TRBJ2-1|TRBD2|.|TRBV24-1
TGTGCCACCACGGGGCGGGAGGGTCTTTACAATGAGCAGTTCTTC
CATTGREGLYNEQFF
>TRBJ1-1|.|few|TRBV19
TGTGCCAGTAGTATAGAAGGGGGTAGGGATACCACTGAAGCTTTCTTT
CASSIEGGRDTTEAFF
>TRBJ2-3|TRBD2|.|TRBV9
TGTGCCAGCAGCGTAGGGACTAGCGGCACAGATACGCAGTATTTT
CASSVGTSGTDTQYF
>TRBJ1-5|TRBD1|.|TRBV7-8
TGTGCCAGCAGCAGACCGGGGACAGGGGGGGGCAATCAGCCCCAGCATTTT
CASSRPGTGGGNQPQHF
>TRBJ2-5|.|few|TRBV7-2
TGTGCCAGCAGCTTAGTAGGGACACCGCAAGAGACCCAGTACTTC
CASSLVGTPQETQYF
>TRBJ2-2|TRBD2|.|TRBV19
TGTGCCAGTAGTATAAGGGGGACTAGCGGGAACACCGGGGAGCTGTTTTTT
CASSIRGTSGNTGELFF
>TRBJ1-6|.|.|TRBV11-3
TGTGCCAGCAGCTTTGATTCCGCAAATTCACCCCTCCACTTT
CASSFDSANSPLHF
>TRBJ2-5|TRBD1|few|TRBV5-4
TGTGCCAGCAGCCAAATGGACAGGGGAAAGACCCAGTACTTC
CASSQMDRGKTQYF
>TRBJ2-5|.|.|TRBV5-8
TGTGCCAGCAGCTTGGTTCAGAACCAAGAGACCCAGTACTTC
CASSLVQNQETQYF
>TRBJ1-1|.|.|TRBV7-9
TGTGCCAGCAGCTTTGGACCGAACACTGAAGCTTTCTTT
CASSFGPNTEAFF
>TRBJ2-7|.|few|TRBV20-1
TGCAGTGCCATCCCTCCTACCTACGAGCAGTACTTC
CSAIPPTYEQYF